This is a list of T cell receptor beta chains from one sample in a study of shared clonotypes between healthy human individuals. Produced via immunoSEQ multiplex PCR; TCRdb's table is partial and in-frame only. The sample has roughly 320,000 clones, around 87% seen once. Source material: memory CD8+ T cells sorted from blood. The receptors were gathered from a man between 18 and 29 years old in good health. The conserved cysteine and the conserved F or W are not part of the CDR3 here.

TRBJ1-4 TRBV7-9 ASSPPWEGSEKLF
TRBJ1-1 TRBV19 ASKEGDLAF
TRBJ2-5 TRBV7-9 ASSLGLWEVETQY
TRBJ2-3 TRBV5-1 ASSFGPVADTQY
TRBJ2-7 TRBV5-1 ASSLAMSAGVMGYEQY
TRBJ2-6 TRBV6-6 ASRGPPTPGANVLT
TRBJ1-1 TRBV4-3 ASSQERGVMNTEAF
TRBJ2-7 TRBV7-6 ASSLLPGELTYEQY
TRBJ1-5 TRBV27 ATRRGWSNQPQH
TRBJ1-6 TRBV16 ASSLDRPLGNSPLH
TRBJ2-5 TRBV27 ASSTGQLQETQY
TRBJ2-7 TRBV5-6 ASSLASSIIRGEQY
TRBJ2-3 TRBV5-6 ASSLDGLGGYTDTQY
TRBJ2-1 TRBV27 ASSLRDPNNEQF